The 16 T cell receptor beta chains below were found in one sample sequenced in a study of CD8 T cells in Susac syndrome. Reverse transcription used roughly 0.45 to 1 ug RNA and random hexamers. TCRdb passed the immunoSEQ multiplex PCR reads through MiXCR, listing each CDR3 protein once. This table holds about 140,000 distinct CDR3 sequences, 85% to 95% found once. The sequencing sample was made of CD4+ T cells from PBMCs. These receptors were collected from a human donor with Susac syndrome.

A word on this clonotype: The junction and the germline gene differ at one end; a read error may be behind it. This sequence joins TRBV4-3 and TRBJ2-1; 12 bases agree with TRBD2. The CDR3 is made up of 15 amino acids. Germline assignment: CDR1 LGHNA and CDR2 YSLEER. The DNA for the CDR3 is TGCGCCAGCAGACAAGGACTAGCGGGATACAATGAGCAGTTCTTC. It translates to CASRQGLAGYNEQFF.

In DNA, the CDR3 is TGCGCCAGCAGCCAAACAGGGTCCCGGGCCACTGAAGCTTTCTTT. This gives the protein CASSQTGSRATEAFF. The J gene is TRBJ1-1, the V gene TRBV4-1; D is possibly TRBD1 (6 bases). Per germline, CDR1 MGHRA and CDR2 YSYEKL. V was trimmed by 2 bases and J by 4 bases, leaving 14 bases between them. The CDR3 has 15 residues.

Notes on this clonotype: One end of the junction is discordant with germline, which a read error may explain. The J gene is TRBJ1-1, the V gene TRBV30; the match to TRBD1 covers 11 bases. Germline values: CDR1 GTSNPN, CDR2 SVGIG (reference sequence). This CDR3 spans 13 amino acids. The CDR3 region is CAWRRTGGTQAFF. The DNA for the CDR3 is TGTGCCTGGAGGCGGACAGGGGGCACTCAAGCTTTCTTT. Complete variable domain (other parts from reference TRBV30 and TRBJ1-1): SQTIHQWPATLVQPVGSPLSLECTVEGTSNPNLYWYRQAAGRGLQLLFYSVGIGQISSEVPQNLSASRPQDRQFILSSKKLLLSDSGFYLCAWRRTGGTQAFFGQGTRLTVV.

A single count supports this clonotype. DNA for the CDR3: TGTGCCAGCAGATTTGTCAGGATGGCCGGGGAGCTGTTTTTT. It translates to CASRFVRMAGELFF. V gene TRBV27 combines with J gene TRBJ2-2; the D is unclear. V lost 6 bases to trimming and J lost 6 bases, with 14 bases between them. The CDR3 spans 14 residues. CDR1 and CDR2 (germline): MNHEY, SMNVEV (reference sequence).

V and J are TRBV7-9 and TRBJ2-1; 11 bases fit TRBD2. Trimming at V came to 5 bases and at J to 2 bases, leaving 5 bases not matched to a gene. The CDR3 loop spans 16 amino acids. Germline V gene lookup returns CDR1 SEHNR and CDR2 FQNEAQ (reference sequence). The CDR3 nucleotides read TGTGCCAGCAGCCCGATTAGCGGGAGGGCCTACAATGAGCAGTTCTTC. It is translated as CASSPISGRAYNEQFF.

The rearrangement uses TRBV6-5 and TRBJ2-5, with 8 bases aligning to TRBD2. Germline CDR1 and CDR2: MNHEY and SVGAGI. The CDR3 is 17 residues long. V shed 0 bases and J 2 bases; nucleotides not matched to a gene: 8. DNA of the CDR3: TGTGCCAGCAGTTACTCGAGGGCGGGGGGACGACAAGAGACCCAGTACTTC. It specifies CASSYSRAGGRQETQYF.

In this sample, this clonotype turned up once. The CDR3 reads CASSEGRRNSPLHF. CDR3 nucleotide sequence: TGTGCCAGCAGTGAGGGCAGGAGGAATTCACCCCTCCACTTT. This rearrangement joins TRBV6-4 to TRBJ1-6, with D unclear. The CDR3 covers 14 residues. CDR1 and CDR2 (germline): MRHNA, SNTAGT. V lost 3 bases, J lost 7 bases, and 10 bases lay in between.

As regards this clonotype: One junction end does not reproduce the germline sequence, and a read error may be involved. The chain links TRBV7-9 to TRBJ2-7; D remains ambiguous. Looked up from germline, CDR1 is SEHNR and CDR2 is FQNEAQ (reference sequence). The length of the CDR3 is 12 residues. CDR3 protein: CASSTLTIPLDF. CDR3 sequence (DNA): TGTGCCAGCAGCACACTAACTATACCTCTGGACTTC.

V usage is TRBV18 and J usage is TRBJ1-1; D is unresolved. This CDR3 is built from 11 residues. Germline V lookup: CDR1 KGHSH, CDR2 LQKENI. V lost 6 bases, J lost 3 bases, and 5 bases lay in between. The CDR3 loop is CASSYDTEAFF. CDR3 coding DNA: TGTGCCAGCTCCTATGACACTGAAGCTTTCTTT.

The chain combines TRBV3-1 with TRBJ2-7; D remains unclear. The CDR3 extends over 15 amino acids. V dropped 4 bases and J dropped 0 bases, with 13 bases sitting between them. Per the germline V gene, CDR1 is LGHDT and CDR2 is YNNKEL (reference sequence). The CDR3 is CASSRGAPFSYEQYF. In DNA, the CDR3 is TGTGCCAGCAGCCGAGGAGCTCCGTTCTCCTACGAGCAGTACTTC.

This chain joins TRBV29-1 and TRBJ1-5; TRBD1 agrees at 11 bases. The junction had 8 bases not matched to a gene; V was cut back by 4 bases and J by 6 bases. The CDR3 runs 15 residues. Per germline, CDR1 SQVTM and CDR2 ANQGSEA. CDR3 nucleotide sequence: TGCAGCGTTGTTTCCGGGACAGGGGGGGGTCAGCCCCAGCATTTT. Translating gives CSVVSGTGGGQPQHF.

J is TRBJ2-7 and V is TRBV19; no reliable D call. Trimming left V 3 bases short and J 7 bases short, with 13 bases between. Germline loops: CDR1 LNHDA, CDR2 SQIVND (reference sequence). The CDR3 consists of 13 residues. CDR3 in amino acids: CASSITVLGEQYF. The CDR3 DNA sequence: TGTGCCAGTAGTATTACGGTTTTGGGTGAGCAGTACTTC.

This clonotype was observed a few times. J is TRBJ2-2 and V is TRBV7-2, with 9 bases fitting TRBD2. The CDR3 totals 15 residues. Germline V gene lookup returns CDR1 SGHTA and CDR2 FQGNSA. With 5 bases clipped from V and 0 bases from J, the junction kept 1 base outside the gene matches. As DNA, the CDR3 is TGTGCCAGCAGCCCTAGCGGGACGAACACCGGGGAGCTGTTTTTT. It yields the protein CASSPSGTNTGELFF.

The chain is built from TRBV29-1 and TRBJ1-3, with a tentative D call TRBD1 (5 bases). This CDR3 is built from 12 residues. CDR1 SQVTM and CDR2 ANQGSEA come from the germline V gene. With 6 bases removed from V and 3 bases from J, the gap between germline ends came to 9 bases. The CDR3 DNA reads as TGCAGCGTCCAGACAGTTGGAAACACCATATATTTT. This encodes CSVQTVGNTIYF.

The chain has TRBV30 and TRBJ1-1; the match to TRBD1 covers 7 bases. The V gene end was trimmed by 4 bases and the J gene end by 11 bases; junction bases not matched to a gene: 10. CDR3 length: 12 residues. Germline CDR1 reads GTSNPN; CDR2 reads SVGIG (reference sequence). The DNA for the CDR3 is TGTGCCTGGATCCCACTCATGACAGGGGCTTTCTTT. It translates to CAWIPLMTGAFF.

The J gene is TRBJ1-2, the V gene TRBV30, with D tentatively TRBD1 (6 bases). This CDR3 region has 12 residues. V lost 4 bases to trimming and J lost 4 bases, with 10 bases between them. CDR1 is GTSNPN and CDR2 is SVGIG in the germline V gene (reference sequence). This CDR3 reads CAWTGRGYGYTF. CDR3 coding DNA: TGTGCCTGGACAGGCAGGGGCTATGGCTACACCTTC. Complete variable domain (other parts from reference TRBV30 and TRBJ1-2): SQTIHQWPATLVQPVGSPLSLECTVEGTSNPNLYWYRQAAGRGLQLLFYSVGIGQISSEVPQNLSASRPQDRQFILSSKKLLLSDSGFYLCAWTGRGYGYTFGSGTRLTVV.